Each of the 7 T cell receptor beta chains below was sequenced from the same sample in a study of blood T cell repertoires in COVID-19. The repertoire was sequenced with immunoSEQ multiplex PCR; TCRdb's copy has only in-frame clones and lacks some. Of roughly 150,000 clones listed, around 88% are singletons. The sample consisted of peripheral blood. These receptors came from a woman in her 70s who had recovered from COVID-19.

This clone has a handful of counts. The V call is TRBV2, the J call TRBJ2-1; TRBD1 might be the D (5 bases). V lost 9 bases and J 9 bases, leaving 18 bases between the germline ends. The germline V gene has CDR1 SNHLY and CDR2 FYNNEI. This CDR3 region has 13 residues. CDR3 sequence: CARGPASVAEQFF. Written as DNA, the CDR3 is TGTGCCAGGGGGCCGGCTTCGGTGGCTGAGCAGTTCTTC. The variable domain in full, completed from reference TRBV2 and TRBJ2-1, reads EPEVTQTPSHQVTQMGQEVILRCVPISNHLYFYWYRQILGQKVEFLVSFYNNEISEKSEIFDDQFSVERPDGSNFTLKIRSTKLEDSAMYFCARGPASVAEQFFGPGTRLTVL.

The chain carries TRBV7-3 and TRBJ1-2; 7 nucleotides align to TRBD1. CDR1 is SGHTA and CDR2 is FQGTGA in the germline V gene. The CDR3 extends over 14 amino acids. The ends lost 1 base at V and 7 bases at J; junction bases unmatched: 6. In DNA, the CDR3 is TGTGCCAGCAGCTTAAGAGGGACAGTCGTTGGCTACACCTTC. It is translated as CASSLRGTVVGYTF.

The rearrangement joins TRBV15 to TRBJ2-7; D gene uncertain. Trimming removed 0 bases at V and 0 bases at J, with 9 bases between. Germline V gene lookup returns CDR1 LNHNV and CDR2 YYDKDF (reference sequence). CDR3 length equals 15 residues. The CDR3 sequence is CATSRDRLSSYEQYF. CDR3 nucleotide sequence: TGTGCCACCAGCAGAGACAGGCTAAGCTCCTACGAGCAGTACTTC. Full variable domain (remainder filled in from reference TRBV15 and TRBJ2-7): DAMVIQNPRYQVTQFGKPVTLSCSQTLNHNVMYWYQQKSSQAPKLLFHYYDKDFNNEADTPDNFQSRRPNTSFCFLDIRSPGLGDTAMYLCATSRDRLSSYEQYFGPGTRLTVT.

This clone appeared once. The chain links TRBV9 to TRBJ2-7; TRBD2 matches 9 bases. The V gene end was trimmed by 4 bases and the J gene end by 4 bases; junction bases not matched to a gene: 9. Germline V gene lookup returns CDR1 SGDLS and CDR2 YYNGEE. This CDR3 contains 15 residues. In DNA form, the CDR3 reads TGTGCCAGCAGCCCTGGGGCGGGAGGGTGGTACGAGCAGTACTTC. Translation: CASSPGAGGWYEQYF.

The chain carries TRBV9 and TRBJ2-2, with D possibly matching TRBD1 (5 bases). V lost 6 bases and J 5 bases, leaving 8 bases between the germline ends. Germline lookup yields CDR1 SGDLS and CDR2 YYNGEE. The CDR3 has 12 amino acids. In DNA form, the CDR3 reads TGTGCCAGCACCGCAGGGACCGGGGAGCTGTTTTTT. Translated: CASTAGTGELFF.

The chain employs TRBV7-2 and TRBJ1-2; 7 bases align to TRBD1. This CDR3 has 16 amino acids. Trimming removed 1 base from V and 5 bases from J; junction bases left unmatched: 10. Germline V gene data show CDR1 as SGHTA and CDR2 as FQGNSA. The CDR3 protein is CASSLGAGQPSYGYTF. CDR3 in DNA: TGTGCCAGCAGCTTAGGGGCGGGACAGCCCTCTTATGGCTACACCTTC.

The chain joins TRBV3-1 (or the pseudogene TRBV3-2) to TRBJ2-7; D may be TRBD1 (5 bases). This CDR3 contains 13 residues. V was shortened by 4 bases and J by 2 bases, with 9 bases between the two germline ends. CDR1 and CDR2 (germline): LGHDT, YNNKEL (reference sequence). In DNA form, the CDR3 reads TGTGCCAGCAGCCTTTTGGGGCCCTACGAGCAGTACTTC. Translation: CASSLLGPYEQYF.